This T cell receptor beta chain derives from a study of blood T cell repertoires in COVID-19. Study overall: The samples span acute and convalescent COVID-19 from the United States, Italy and Spain. Sources were T cells, B-cell-depleted T cells, or PBMCs; the material itself was cDNA or gDNA.

Sequencing was performed with immunoSEQ multiplex PCR; in TCRdb, only in-frame clones are kept and a portion is missing. The sample consists of some 50,000 clones, 55% to 70% of them appearing once. Germline V lookup: CDR1 LNHDA, CDR2 SQIVND (reference sequence). Trimming removed 5 bases from V and 4 bases from J, with 11 bases in between. The CDR3 sequence is 13 residues long. Sequencing used peripheral blood. This sequence originates from a woman in her 70s with acute or convalescent COVID-19. The rearrangement joins TRBV19 to TRBJ1-2; the D gene is possibly TRBD1 (5 bases). The CDR3 DNA follows: TGTGCCAGTAGTTCCCAGGGCAGCTATGGCTACACCTTC. It translates to CASSSQGSYGYTF.